These T cell receptor beta chains were read from a single sample in a study of shared clonotypes between healthy human individuals. Some clones are missing from TCRdb's copy, which holds only in-frame ones; the method was immunoSEQ multiplex PCR. Among about a million clones listed, 60% to 85% were seen once. Sequenced input: memory CD4+ T cells from PBMCs. These receptors came from a man younger than 30 in good health. Some clones in this sample may be carry-over from other donors' samples. Both conserved end residues are part of each CDR3. D genes are given only for firm matches. Expanded clones get a size class; other rows say once, few or many, or leave the size out.

TRBJ2-7 NA 17 TRBD2 TRBV9 TGTGCCAGCAGCACTGGACTAGCGGAAAGTTTGTCCTACGAGCAGTACTTC CASSTGLAESLSYEQYF
TRBJ1-4 NA 16 NA TRBV18 TGTGCCAGCTCACCTCTTTTCGTGGCGGTTCATGAAAAACTGTTTTTT CASSPLFVAVHEKLFF
TRBJ2-3 NA 14 TRBD2 TRBV5-1 TGCGCCAGCAGCCCACTAGCGGGAAGCGATACGCAGTATTTT CASSPLAGSDTQYF
TRBJ2-4 NA 13 NA TRBV5-5 TGTGCCAGCAGGCTGGACAGGGAGGGCATTCAGTACTTC CASRLDREGIQYF
TRBJ2-3 NA 15 NA TRBV19 TGTGCCACAGCACAGGGACTTTATAGCACAGATACGCAGTATTTT CATAQGLYSTDTQYF
TRBJ1-3 once 14 NA TRBV30 TGTGCCTGGACGGTATCCCACTCTGGAAACACCATATATTTT CAWTVSHSGNTIYF
TRBJ2-3 NA 15 NA TRBV2 TGTGCCAGCAGTGTCCTAGGGCGGTCCACAGATACGCAGTATTTT CASSVLGRSTDTQYF
TRBJ2-1 NA 17 TRBD2 TRBV5-6 TGTGCCAGCAGCTTGTATGCGTTGACTAGCGGGAGTAATGAGCAGTTCTTC CASSLYALTSGSNEQFF
TRBJ2-4 once 18 NA TRBV9 TGTGCCAGCAGCGTAGACCCTTGGACTAGAGGGGGCAAAAACATTCAGTACTTC CASSVDPWTRGGKNIQYF
TRBJ2-7 NA 14 TRBD1 TRBV4-1 TGCGCCAGCAGCCCAGGACAGGGGTCCTACGAGCAGTACTTC CASSPGQGSYEQYF
TRBJ1-1 NA 14 NA TRBV7-9 TGTGCCAGCAGCCCCCGGACAGCGAACACTGAAGCTTTCTTT CASSPRTANTEAFF
TRBJ2-7 NA 15 NA TRBV5-1 TGCGCTAGCAGCTTGGGCTCCCCCGGGTCCTACGAGCAGTACTTC CASSLGSPGSYEQYF
TRBJ2-7 NA 11 NA TRBV20-1 TGCAGTGCTAGAGATGTGGAGGAGGGGTACTTC CSARDVEEGYF
TRBJ1-2 NA 14 NA TRBV2 TGTGCCAGCAGTGAAGCGTACAGGGTGGGCGGCTACACCTTC CASSEAYRVGGYTF
TRBJ2-1 once 16 TRBD2 TRBV5-1 TGCGCCAGCAGCCCTGGGGGAGCGGGAAGCTACAATGAGCAGTTCTTC CASSPGGAGSYNEQFF
TRBJ2-2 once 14 NA TRBV7-8 TGTGCCAGCATCCTTATGAGTAACACCGGGGAGCTGTTTTTT CASILMSNTGELFF
TRBJ2-2 few 19 NA TRBV5-6 TGTGCCAGCAGCTTTAGACGCGGTAGCCCTTCGTTTTACACCGGGGAGCTGTTTTTT CASSFRRGSPSFYTGELFF
TRBJ2-2 once 14 NA TRBV7-9 TGTGCCAGCAGCTTAACAGGGAACACCGGGGAGCTGTTTTTT CASSLTGNTGELFF
TRBJ2-6 NA 20 TRBD1 TRBV14 TGTGCCAGCAGCCAAGGGGCCTGGGGACAGAAACTTTTTGGTGCCAACGTCCTGACTTTC CASSQGAWGQKLFGANVLTF
TRBJ1-1 NA 15 TRBD1 TRBV5-4 TGTGCCAGCAGCTTGCGGGACAGGTTGAACACTGAAGCTTTCTTT CASSLRDRLNTEAFF
TRBJ2-3 few 19 TRBD2 TRBV5-6 TGTGCCAGCAGCTCCACAGGACTAGCGGGCGTCCCAACCACAGATACGCAGTATTTT CASSSTGLAGVPTTDTQYF
TRBJ1-5 NA 16 NA TRBV12-2 TGTGCAAGTCGCTTAGAATCTCTTTTCATCAACCAGCCCCAGCATTTT CASRLESLFINQPQHF
TRBJ1-3 NA 20 NA TRBV28 TGTGCCAGCAGTTCAGGAGCCAGATTTAAGGTCCAGCATTCTGGAAACACCATATATTTT CASSSGARFKVQHSGNTIYF
TRBJ2-5 NA 13 NA TRBV30 TGTGCCTGGAGCGCCGGACTTAAAGAGACCCAGTACTTC CAWSAGLKETQYF
TRBJ2-7 NA 15 TRBD2 TRBV5-4 TGTGCCAGCAGCCTCCGGGCTAGCGGACCCAACGAGCAGTACTTC CASSLRASGPNEQYF
TRBJ2-1 NA 14 NA TRBV29-1 TGCAGCGTTGTGGGTAGCGCCCTTGACAATGAGCAGTTCTTC CSVVGSALDNEQFF
TRBJ2-2 once 11 NA TRBV2 TGTGCCAGCAGCTTAGCCGGGGAGCTGTTTTTT CASSLAGELFF
TRBJ1-4 NA 15 NA TRBV28 TGTGCCAGCAGTCCCCCCGGGGCGGGAAATGAAAAACTGTTTTTT CASSPPGAGNEKLFF
TRBJ2-2 many 14 NA TRBV28 TGTGCCAGCAGTTCCAGCGGATACACCGGGGAGCTGTTTTTT CASSSSGYTGELFF
TRBJ2-1 NA 13 NA TRBV11-3 TGTGCCAGCAGCTTTGGGGAGTACAATGAGCAGTTCTTC CASSFGEYNEQFF
TRBJ2-3 NA 14 NA TRBV28 TGTGCCAGCAGAGGGGCAGGGGTTGTGGATACGCAGTATTTT CASRGAGVVDTQYF
TRBJ1-2 few 12 NA TRBV2 TGTGCCAGCAGCCGGGACCACTATGGCTACACCTTC CASSRDHYGYTF
TRBJ2-7 NA 15 TRBD2 TRBV28 TGTGCCAGCAGTCCGACTAGCGGGAACTCCTACGAGCAGTACTTC CASSPTSGNSYEQYF
TRBJ2-7 NA 15 NA TRBV5-1 TGCGCCAGCAGCACCCAAGGACAGCTTTCCTACGAGCAGTACTTC CASSTQGQLSYEQYF
TRBJ1-2 NA 15 TRBD1 TRBV28 TGTGCCAGCAGTGAACCCCCGGGACAGGCGGGGGGCTACACCTTC CASSEPPGQAGGYTF
TRBJ2-7 NA 12 TRBD1 TRBV5-1 TGCGCCAGCAGCGAGACAGGGACCGAGCAGTACTTC CASSETGTEQYF
TRBJ2-7 NA 14 NA TRBV6-5 TGTGCCAGCAGTTATCAAGGACGAGCCTACGAGCAGTACTTC CASSYQGRAYEQYF
TRBJ1-4 NA 15 NA TRBV4-1 TGCGCCAGCAGCCAAGAAGGCCTACCGGGGGAAAAACTGTTTTTT CASSQEGLPGEKLFF
TRBJ2-7 NA 15 TRBD1 TRBV4-3 TGCGCCAGCAGCCAAGATCCAGGGGGCGATAACGAGCAGTACTTC CASSQDPGGDNEQYF
TRBJ2-2 once 17 NA TRBV27 TGTGCCAGCAGTTTCCAGGGTAGTAGAGAGGACACCGGGGAGCTGTTTTTT CASSFQGSREDTGELFF
TRBJ2-2 NA 17 NA TRBV7-2 TGTGCCAGCAGCTTACAGTATAGCAGGAGTTTCGCCGGGGAGCTGTTTTTT CASSLQYSRSFAGELFF
TRBJ1-1 NA 16 TRBD1 TRBV4-3 TGCGCCAGCAGCCAAGGTCACACAGGGGCGAGGACTGAAGCTTTCTTT CASSQGHTGARTEAFF
TRBJ1-5 once 16 NA TRBV6-1 TGCGCCAGCAGTGAGCCGGTCCTGGGGGGAAATCAGCCCCAGCATTTT CASSEPVLGGNQPQHF
TRBJ2-5 NA 14 TRBD2 TRBV6-5 TGTGCCAGCAGTTACGGTCGGGAGGGAAAGACCCAGTACTTC CASSYGREGKTQYF